This T cell receptor beta chain was recorded in a study of blood T cell repertoires in COVID-19. The data were produced by immunoSEQ multiplex PCR, yet TCRdb's version contains in-frame clones alone and is incomplete. This table has around 230,000 clones, about 91% appearing once. The cohort comprised adults aged roughly 18 to 95 years residing in 20 to 25 US areas. CDR1 SEHNR and CDR2 FQNEAQ come from the germline V gene (reference sequence). Trimming pared 10 bases from V and 0 bases from J, leaving 12 bases between. The CDR3 consists of 13 residues. V and J are TRBV7-9 and TRBJ2-5; D is perhaps TRBD2 (5 bases). The sequenced material came from PBMCs or T cells enriched from blood (not recorded which). The TCR originated in a woman aged 40 to 55 with acute COVID-19. The DNA of the CDR3 is TGTGCCACCGCCGGGGTGGACCAAGAGACCCAGTACTTC. Its protein product is CATAGVDQETQYF.